The next 14 T cell receptor beta chains were all read from a single sample in a study of radiotherapy plus CTLA-4 blockade in lung cancer. Some clones are missing from TCRdb's copy, which holds only in-frame ones; the method was immunoSEQ multiplex PCR. The sample comprises around 45,000 clones, more than 70% of which are singletons, and 11% rests with the top ten. This specimen was peripheral blood, taken from a patient treated with radiotherapy plus ipilimumab. All receptors come from a human donor with non-small cell lung cancer who had stable disease on radiotherapy plus ipilimumab.

The chain employs TRBV19 and TRBJ1-5; D perhaps matches TRBD1 (6 bases). The CDR3 consists of 14 residues. The V end lost 11 bases, the J end lost 3 bases, and 17 bases lay between the germline ends. Germline V gene sequence: CDR1 LNHDA, CDR2 SQIVND (reference sequence). The CDR3 loop is CASTMDSSNQPQHF. CDR3 in DNA: TGTGCCTCCACGATGGACAGCTCCAATCAGCCCCAGCATTTT. The variable domain in full, completed from reference TRBV19 and TRBJ1-5, reads DGGITQSPKYLFRKEGQNVTLSCEQNLNHDAMYWYRQDPGQGLRLIYYSQIVNDFQKGDIAEGYSVSREKKESFPLTVTSAQKNPTAFYLCASTMDSSNQPQHFGDGTRLSIL.

This clone came up a few times. This chain links TRBV6-5 with TRBJ2-1; the D gene is possibly TRBD1 (5 bases). CDR3 length equals 15 residues. From germline, CDR1 is MNHEY and CDR2 SVGAGI. The V end lost 0 bases, the J end lost 5 bases, and 11 bases lay between the germline ends. CDR3 nucleotides: TGTGCCAGCAGTTACTCGAATCCGACAGACAATGAGCAGTTCTTC. It codes for CASSYSNPTDNEQFF.

The CDR3 sequence is CASQDRGRNQPQHF. The CDR3 nucleotides are TGTGCCAGTCAGGACAGGGGGCGGAATCAGCCCCAGCATTTT. The V call is TRBV19, the J call TRBJ1-5; 11 bases are a match to TRBD1. The junction had 4 bases not matched to a gene; V was cut back by 8 bases and J by 4 bases. The germline V gene has CDR1 LNHDA and CDR2 SQIVND (reference sequence). The CDR3 runs to 14 residues.

The gene calls are TRBV9 and TRBJ1-5; D gene ambiguous. This CDR3 region has 15 residues. Trimming cost V 0 bases and J 1 base, with 8 bases left between them. CDR1 is SGDLS and CDR2 is YYNGEE in the germline V gene. The CDR3 nucleotides are TGTGCCAGCAGCGTAGTCGGGCGAAGCAATCAGCCCCAGCATTTT. Translation gives CASSVVGRSNQPQHF.

V usage is TRBV28 and J usage is TRBJ1-5; D uncertain. This CDR3 region has 13 residues. CDR1 MDHEN and CDR2 SYDVKM come from the germline V gene. Trimming removed 8 bases at V and 2 bases at J, with 10 bases between. The CDR3 bases are TGTGCCAGCGAGGAGGGTGGCAATCAGCCCCAGCATTTT. Protein product: CASEEGGNQPQHF. The variable domain in full, completed from reference TRBV28 and TRBJ1-5, reads DVKVTQSSRYLVKRTGEKVFLECVQDMDHENMFWYRQDPGLGLRLIYFSYDVKMKEKGDIPEGYSVSREKKERFSLILESASTNQTSMYLCASEEGGNQPQHFGDGTRLSIL.

The sample holds a few counts of this clone. The chain is built from TRBV5-1 and TRBJ2-5; no clear D. The CDR3 runs to 15 residues. Germline-derived CDR1 and CDR2 are SGHRS and YFSETQ. The germline V and J ends were trimmed by 0 bases and 5 bases, with 14 bases remaining between them. CDR3 protein: CASSLGQIRMETQYF. For the CDR3, the DNA is TGCGCCAGCAGCTTGGGGCAGATAAGAATGGAGACCCAGTACTTC.

The chain carries TRBV11-3 and TRBJ1-5, with D possibly being TRBD1 (6 bases). Per germline, CDR1 SGHNT and CDR2 YENEEA. The CDR3 is made up of 16 amino acids. Between the trimmed V and J ends, which lost 1 base and 3 bases, there was a span of 13 bases. The CDR3 loop reads CASSLAGTPYNQPQHF. CDR3 nucleotide sequence: TGTGCCAGCAGCTTAGCCGGGACACCTTACAATCAGCCCCAGCATTTT. Full variable domain (outside the CDR3, taken from reference TRBV11-3 and TRBJ1-5): EAGVVQSPRYKIIEKKQPVAFWCNPISGHNTLYWYLQNLGQGPELLIRYENEEAVDDSQLPKDRFSAERLKGVDSTLKIQPAELGDSAVYLCASSLAGTPYNQPQHFGDGTRLSIL.

This chain joins TRBV6-5 and TRBJ1-1, with D unresolved. Per germline, CDR1 MNHEY and CDR2 SVGAGI. The ends were cut back, 6 bases at V and 1 base at J, with 12 bases in the middle. The CDR3 extends over 14 amino acids. This chain's CDR3 is CASSRPGRNTEAFF. The CDR3 nucleotides read TGTGCCAGCAGCCGGCCCGGCCGGAACACTGAAGCTTTCTTT.

This clone was picked up a small number of times. The chain is built from TRBV6-1 and TRBJ2-7; 7 bases fit TRBD1. CDR1 and CDR2 (germline): MNHNS, SASEGT. Losses at the gene ends were 1 base for V and 3 bases for J; bases not matched to a gene: 9. This CDR3 contains 16 residues. CDR3 protein: CASSEVGAGGIYEQYF. The CDR3 DNA is TGTGCCAGCAGTGAAGTGGGGGCAGGGGGAATCTACGAGCAGTACTTC.

The J gene is TRBJ1-1, the V gene TRBV27; 7 bases are shared with TRBD1. The CDR3 is 11 amino acids. V was clipped by 6 bases and J by 11 bases; unmatched bases: 6. Germline CDR1 reads MNHEY; CDR2 reads SMNVEV (reference sequence). The CDR3 is CASRLGQDAFF. As DNA, the CDR3 is TGTGCCAGCAGACTTGGACAGGATGCTTTCTTT.

This clone was picked up one time. V and J are TRBV5-4 and TRBJ1-2, with TRBD1 as a possible D gene (6 bases). The germline CDR1 and CDR2 sequences are SGHNT and YYREEE (reference sequence). CDR3 length equals 14 residues. V gave up 1 base and J gave up 1 base, with 8 bases separating them. The CDR3: CASSLTGLNYGYTF. The CDR3 nucleotides are TGTGCCAGCAGCTTGACAGGGCTTAACTATGGCTACACCTTC.

The chain couples TRBV7-9 to TRBJ1-6; unclear D gene. This CDR3 spans 12 amino acids. Germline CDR1 SEHNR, CDR2 FQNEAQ (reference sequence). Trimming cost V 6 bases and J 8 bases, with 8 bases left between them. Here the CDR3 DNA reads TGTGCCAGCAGGGAGGGAGATTCACCCCTCCACTTT. Its translation is CASREGDSPLHF.

V usage is TRBV28 and J usage is TRBJ1-3; D unresolved. Germline V gene lookup returns CDR1 MDHEN and CDR2 SYDVKM. V was cut by 3 bases and J by 2 bases, with 11 bases left in between. CDR3 length: 15 amino acids. In DNA, the CDR3 is TGTGCCAGCAGTTTGGGCAGGCCGCCTGGAAACACCATATATTTT. This encodes CASSLGRPPGNTIYF.

The chain combines TRBV9 with TRBJ1-1; the match to TRBD1 covers 9 bases. Germline values: CDR1 SGDLS, CDR2 YYNGEE. After removal of 3 bases from V and 0 bases from J, the junction contained 3 bases not matched to a gene. The CDR3 has 15 residues. The CDR3, as DNA: TGTGCCAGCAGCGCGACAGGGGGGATGAACACTGAAGCTTTCTTT. It encodes CASSATGGMNTEAFF.